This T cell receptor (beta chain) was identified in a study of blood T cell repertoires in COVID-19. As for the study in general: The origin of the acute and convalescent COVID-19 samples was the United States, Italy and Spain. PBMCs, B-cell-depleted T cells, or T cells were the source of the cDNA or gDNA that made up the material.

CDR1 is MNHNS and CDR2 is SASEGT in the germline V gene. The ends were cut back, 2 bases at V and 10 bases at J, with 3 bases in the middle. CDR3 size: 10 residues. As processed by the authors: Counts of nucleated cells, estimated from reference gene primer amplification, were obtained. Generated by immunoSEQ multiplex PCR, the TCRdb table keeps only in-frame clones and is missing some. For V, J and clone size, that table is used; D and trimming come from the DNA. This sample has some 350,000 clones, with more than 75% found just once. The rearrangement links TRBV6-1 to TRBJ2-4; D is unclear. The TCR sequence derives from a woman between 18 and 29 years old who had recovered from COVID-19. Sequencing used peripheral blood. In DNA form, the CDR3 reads TGTGCCAGCAGTGAACTGATTCAGTACTTC. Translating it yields CASSELIQYF.